This TCR beta chain derives from a study of follicular helper T cells after annual influenza vaccination. As for the study in general: For some subjects, blood spans the 2013-2014, 2014-2015 and 2015-2016 annual vaccinations.

Study findings and constraints: Yearly vaccinations repeatedly recalled conserved clonotypes in ICOS+CD38+ cTfh.

Profiling relied on immunoSEQ multiplex PCR, and the TCRdb table lists in-frame clones only, not all of them. Seen here are approximately 250 clones, 75% to 90% observed once, and the top ten hold less than 6%. With 7 bases removed from V and 1 base from J, the gap between germline ends came to 16 bases. This CDR3 contains 15 residues. Germline V gene data show CDR1 as WSHSY and CDR2 as SAAADI. This sample's time point: 2015-2016 season, pre-vaccination. Concerning this clone itself: What it recognizes is unknown.

Sequencing was performed on CXCR5+ CD38+ circulating T follicular helper cells from blood, taken on the day of influenza vaccination. Subset: circulating Tfh, non-naive CD4+CXCR5+PD-1+ (ICOS+CD38+ or ICOS-CD38-). The gene calls are TRBV10-2 and TRBJ1-1; D gene unclear. The receptor's source is an adult who received the influenza vaccine. The CDR3 bases are TGCGCCAGCATGGATGGGAAGGGCCGGAACACTGAAGCTTTCTTT. Translation gives CASMDGKGRNTEAFF.